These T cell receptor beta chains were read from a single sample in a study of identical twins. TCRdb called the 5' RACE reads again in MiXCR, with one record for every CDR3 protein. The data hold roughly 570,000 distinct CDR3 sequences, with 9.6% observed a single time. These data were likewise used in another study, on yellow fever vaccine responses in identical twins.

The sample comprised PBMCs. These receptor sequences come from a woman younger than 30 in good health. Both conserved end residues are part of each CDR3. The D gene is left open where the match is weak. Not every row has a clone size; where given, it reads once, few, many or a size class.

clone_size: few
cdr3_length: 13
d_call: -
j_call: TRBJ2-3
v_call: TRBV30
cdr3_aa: CAWTSATTDTQYF
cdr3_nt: TGTGCCTGGACTAGCGCCACCACAGATACGCAGTATTTT

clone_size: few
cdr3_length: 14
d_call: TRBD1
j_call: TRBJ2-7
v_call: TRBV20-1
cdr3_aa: CSAREPGGSYEQYF
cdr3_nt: TGCAGTGCTAGAGAGCCAGGGGGATCCTACGAGCAGTACTTC

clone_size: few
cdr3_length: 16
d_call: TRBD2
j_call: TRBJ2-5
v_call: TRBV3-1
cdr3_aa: CASSLVAGAGGKTQYF
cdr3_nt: TGTGCCAGCAGCCTCGTGGCGGGAGCGGGGGGTAAGACCCAGTACTTC

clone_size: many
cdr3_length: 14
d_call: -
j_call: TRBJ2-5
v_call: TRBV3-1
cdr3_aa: CASSQIFPIGTQYF
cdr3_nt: TGTGCCAGCAGCCAGATTTTCCCAATCGGGACCCAGTACTTC

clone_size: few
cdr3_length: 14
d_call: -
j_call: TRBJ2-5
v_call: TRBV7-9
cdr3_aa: CASSLLDTQETQYF
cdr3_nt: TGTGCCAGCAGCTTGCTGGACACACAAGAGACCCAGTACTTC

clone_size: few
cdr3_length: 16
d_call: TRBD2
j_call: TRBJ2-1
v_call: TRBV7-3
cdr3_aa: CASSRTSGGAYNEQFF
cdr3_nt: TGTGCCAGCAGTCGAACTAGCGGGGGGGCCTACAATGAGCAGTTCTTC

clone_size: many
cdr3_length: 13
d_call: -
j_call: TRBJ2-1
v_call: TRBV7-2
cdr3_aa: CASSSPTVFEQFF
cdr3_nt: TGTGCCAGCAGCTCCCCGACAGTTTTTGAGCAGTTCTTC

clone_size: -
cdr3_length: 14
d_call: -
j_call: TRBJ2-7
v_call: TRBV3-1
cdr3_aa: CASSRRMDAYEQYF
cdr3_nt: TGTGCCAGCAGCCGGAGAATGGACGCCTACGAGCAGTACTTC

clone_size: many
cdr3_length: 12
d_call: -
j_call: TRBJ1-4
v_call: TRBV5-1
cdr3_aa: CASSSTNEKLFF
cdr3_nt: TGCGCCAGCAGCTCGACTAATGAAAAACTGTTTTTT

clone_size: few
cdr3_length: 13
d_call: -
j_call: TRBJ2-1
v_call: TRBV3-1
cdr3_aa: CASSQLQGNEQFF
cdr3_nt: TGTGCCAGCAGCCAATTACAGGGAAATGAGCAGTTCTTC

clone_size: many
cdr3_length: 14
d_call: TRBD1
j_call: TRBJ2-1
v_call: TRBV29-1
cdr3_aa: CSANRDRGYNEQFF
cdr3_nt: TGCAGCGCTAACCGGGACAGGGGTTACAATGAGCAGTTCTTC

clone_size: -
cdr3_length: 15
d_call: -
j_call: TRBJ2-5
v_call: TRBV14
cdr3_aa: CASSYDRFDQETQYF
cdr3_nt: TGTGCCAGCAGTTACGACAGGTTCGACCAAGAGACCCAGTACTTC

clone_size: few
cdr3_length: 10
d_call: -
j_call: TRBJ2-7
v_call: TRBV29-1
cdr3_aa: CSGGDREQYF
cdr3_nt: TGCAGCGGGGGGGATCGCGAGCAGTACTTC